What follows are 10 T cell receptor beta chains derived from one specimen sequenced in a study of early stage breast cancer tumors. TCRdb's table, derived via immunoSEQ multiplex PCR, lists solely in-frame clones and lacks some. The sample records roughly 40,000 clones, approximately 78% being singletons. The sequenced material came from blood. Receptors were obtained from a person aged 45 to 59 with breast cancer.

This sequence joins TRBV2 and TRBJ1-2; D gene uncertain. Per germline, CDR1 SNHLY and CDR2 FYNNEI. The CDR3 is made up of 12 amino acids. V lost 7 bases and J lost 8, with 14 bases in between. The CDR3 region has the DNA TGTGCCAGCAACGTTCTCCTCGGGGGCTACACCTTC. Translated: CASNVLLGGYTF.

This clone was seen once. This chain uses TRBV7-2 with TRBJ2-5, with 8 bases matching TRBD2. Germline V gives CDR1 SGHTA, CDR2 FQGNSA. The CDR3 length is 13 residues. Trimming cost V 5 bases and J 12 bases; bases outside gene matches: 11. The CDR3, as DNA: TGTGCCAGCAGCGAGGGAGTAGCGGGGAACGAGTACTTC. It encodes CASSEGVAGNEYF.

The gene calls are TRBV7-6 and TRBJ1-5; D not certain. Germline loops: CDR1 SGHVS, CDR2 FNYEAQ. The CDR3 contains 16 residues. The germline V and J ends were trimmed by 1 base and 0 bases, with 10 bases remaining between them. CDR3 loop: CASSLGERYSNQPQHF. As DNA, the CDR3 is TGTGCCAGCAGCTTAGGAGAGAGGTATAGCAATCAGCCCCAGCATTTT.

The V call is TRBV18, the J call TRBJ1-4, with D possibly matching TRBD1 (6 bases). Germline V CDR1 and CDR2: KGHSH, LQKENI. The CDR3 consists of 15 residues. The germline V and J ends were trimmed by 3 bases and 5 bases, with 13 bases remaining between them. The CDR3 here is CASSPLRTVNEKLFF. CDR3 nucleotide sequence: TGTGCCAGCTCACCTTTAAGGACAGTAAATGAAAAACTGTTTTTT. The entire variable domain, with the rest obtained from reference TRBV18 and TRBJ1-4, is as follows: NAGVMQNPRHLVRRRGQEARLRCSPMKGHSHVYWYRQLPEEGLKFMVYLQKENIIDESGMPKERFSAEFPKEGPSILRIQQVVRGDSAAYFCASSPLRTVNEKLFFGSGTQLSVL.

The chain joins TRBV29-1 to TRBJ2-1, with D possibly matching TRBD1 (6 bases). V shed 0 bases and J shed 6 bases, with 15 bases lying between them. There are 15 residues in the CDR3. Germline V gene lookup returns CDR1 SQVTM and CDR2 ANQGSEA. CDR3 bases: TGCAGCGTTGAAGAGGGGGCCAGGGCGGCCAATGAGCAGTTCTTC. It encodes CSVEEGARAANEQFF.

This clone occurred a few times. The chain has TRBV7-2 and TRBJ2-7; no definite D call. The germline V gene has CDR1 SGHTA and CDR2 FQGNSA. The CDR3 runs 15 residues. Between the trimmed V and J ends, which lost 5 bases and 2 bases, there was a span of 16 bases. The chain's CDR3 is CASSQELSPTYEQYF. The CDR3 DNA reads as TGTGCCAGCAGCCAAGAGCTATCCCCCACCTACGAGCAGTACTTC.

The genes are TRBV5-1 and TRBJ2-3, with D possibly being TRBD2 (6 bases). This CDR3 has 15 residues. Trimming removed 4 bases from V and 6 bases from J, with 18 bases in between. CDR1 is SGHRS and CDR2 is YFSETQ in the germline V gene. The chain's CDR3 is CASSAAGSRYDTQYF. CDR3 DNA sequence: TGCGCCAGCAGCGCTGCGGGGTCTAGGTATGATACGCAGTATTTT.

The V gene is TRBV5-1, the J gene TRBJ1-2, with TRBD1 matching over 7 bases. The V gene's germline CDR1 is SGHRS and CDR2 YFSETQ. Trimming at V came to 2 bases and at J to 4 bases, leaving 2 bases not matched to a gene. This CDR3 is built from 13 residues. This chain's CDR3 is CASSFGQAYGYTF. The CDR3 DNA reads TGCGCCAGCAGCTTTGGACAGGCCTATGGCTACACCTTC. The variable domain in full, with the rest retrieved from reference TRBV5-1 and TRBJ1-2, is KAGVTQTPRYLIKTRGQQVTLSCSPISGHRSVSWYQQTPGQGLQFLFEYFSETQRNKGNFPGRFSGRQFSNSRSEMNVSTLELGDSALYLCASSFGQAYGYTFGSGTRLTVV.

Within the sample, this clone is medium-sized. The rearrangement links TRBV2 to TRBJ1-2; perhaps TRBD1 as D (6 bases). Per germline, CDR1 SNHLY and CDR2 FYNNEI. V was cut by 6 bases and J by 7 bases, with 18 bases left in between. The CDR3 length is 14 residues. The chain's CDR3 is CASSARTGFSGYTF. As DNA, the CDR3 is TGTGCCAGCAGCGCCCGCACAGGGTTCAGTGGCTACACCTTC.

The chain has TRBV4-3 and TRBJ2-5; 10 bases line up with TRBD2. V was clipped by 5 bases and J by 5 bases; unmatched bases: 11. Germline V gives CDR1 LGHNA, CDR2 YSLEER. The length of the CDR3 is 16 residues. The CDR3 here is CASSKGAGGMGETQYF. In DNA, the CDR3 is TGCGCCAGCAGCAAAGGAGCGGGGGGGATGGGGGAGACCCAGTACTTC.